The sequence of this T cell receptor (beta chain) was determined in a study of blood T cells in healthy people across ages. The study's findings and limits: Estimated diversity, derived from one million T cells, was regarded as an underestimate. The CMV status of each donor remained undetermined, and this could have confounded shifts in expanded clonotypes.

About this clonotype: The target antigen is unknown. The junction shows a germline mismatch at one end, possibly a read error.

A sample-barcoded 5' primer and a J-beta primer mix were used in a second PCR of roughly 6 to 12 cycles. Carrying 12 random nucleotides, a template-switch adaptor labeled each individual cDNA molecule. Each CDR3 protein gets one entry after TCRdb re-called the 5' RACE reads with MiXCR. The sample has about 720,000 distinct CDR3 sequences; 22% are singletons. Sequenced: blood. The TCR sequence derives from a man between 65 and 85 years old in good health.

In DNA, the CDR3 is TGTGCCGGCAGTTACTCTCCTAGCGCCACCCGGGGAGAGACCCAGTACTTC. Translating it yields CAGSYSPSATRGETQYF. This rearrangement joins TRBV6-5 to TRBJ2-7, with D possibly matching TRBD2 (6 bases). Near its end, the DNA agrees better with TRBJ2-5, so the J call may be wrong. CDR3 size: 17 residues. Germline assignment: CDR1 MNHEY and CDR2 SVGAGI.